The present T cell receptor (beta chain) was sequenced within a study of blood T cell repertoires in COVID-19. Study-level background: COVID-19 samples from acute and convalescent phases originated in the United States, Italy and Spain.

Germline-derived CDR1 and CDR2 are SGDLS and YYNGEE. Unmatched junction bases numbered 7, after V lost 4 bases and J lost 1 base. The CDR3 loop spans 15 amino acids. As handled by the study authors: From reference gene primer amplification, estimates of nucleated cell counts were derived. Using immunoSEQ multiplex PCR, the repertoire was profiled, and TCRdb retains in-frame clones only, with some absent. V, J and clone size derive from that table, while D and trimming were established from the DNA sequence. The profile covers about 480,000 clones, with approximately 90% appearing a single time and about 2% taken by the ten largest. Participants were aged roughly 18 to 90 years, lived in 20 to 30 US areas, and enrolled virtually. Researchers sorted participants into cohorts using their self-reported clinical history.

The chain couples TRBV9 to TRBJ2-5, with 7 positions matching TRBD2. The TCR comes from a woman in her 40s who had recovered from COVID-19. Sequencing was done on a sample of PBMCs or T cells enriched from blood (not recorded which). For the CDR3, the DNA is TGTGCCAGCAGCCCGACTAGCATAGGCCAAGAGACCCAGTACTTC. The encoded protein is CASSPTSIGQETQYF.